The 27 T cell receptor beta chains below come from one sample, sequenced in a study of T cell changes during pregnancy in multiple sclerosis. Generated by immunoSEQ multiplex PCR, the TCRdb table keeps only in-frame clones and is missing some. Here the sample spans about 70,000 clones, nearly 95% being singletons. Sequencing used CD4+ T cells from peripheral blood mononuclear cells, obtained after pregnancy. Every receptor here comes from a female donor with multiple sclerosis, enrolled in a pregnancy study.

This sequence joins TRBV4-2 and TRBJ2-3; D unresolved. With 0 bases removed from V and 0 bases from J, the gap between germline ends came to 7 bases. The CDR3 is 15 residues long. The germline V gene has CDR1 LGHNA and CDR2 YNFKEQ. The CDR3 loop is CASSQEDSSTDTQYF. CDR3 DNA: TGTGCCAGCAGCCAAGAAGACTCTAGCACAGATACGCAGTATTTT.

V gene TRBV29-1 combines with J gene TRBJ1-5; weak D call: TRBD1 (5 bases). This CDR3 comprises 14 residues. V lost 4 bases and J lost 3, with 13 bases in between. Germline V gives CDR1 SQVTM, CDR2 ANQGSEA. This CDR3 reads CSVARWDSNQPQHF. The DNA of the CDR3 is TGCAGCGTTGCGCGCTGGGACTCCAATCAGCCCCAGCATTTT. Together with reference TRBV29-1 and TRBJ1-5, the CDR3 gives the full variable domain: SAVISQKPSRDICQRGTSLTIQCQVDSQVTMMFWYRQQPGQSLTLIATANQGSEATYESGFVIDKFPISRPNLTFSTLTVSNMSPEDSSIYLCSVARWDSNQPQHFGDGTRLSIL.

This clone was seen a single time. This CDR3 is CASSLSGSQPQHF. As DNA, the CDR3 is TGTGCCAGCAGTTTATCAGGGAGTCAGCCCCAGCATTTT. This chain joins TRBV27 and TRBJ1-5; D remains ambiguous. Trimming removed 0 bases at V and 6 bases at J, with 6 bases between. This CDR3 region has 13 residues. Germline CDR1 is MNHEY and CDR2 is SMNVEV (reference sequence).

This sequence joins TRBV7-8 and TRBJ2-7; TRBD1 aligns across 7 bases. Germline V CDR1 and CDR2: SGHVS, FQNEAQ. The J segment lost 6 bases and the V segment lost 11 bases, leaving 13 bases of the junction unmatched. This CDR3 comprises 13 residues. The CDR3 loop reads CARPGTDPSEQYF. Written as DNA, the CDR3 is TGTGCCCGGCCGGGGACAGACCCCTCCGAGCAGTACTTC.

The V call is TRBV2, the J call TRBJ2-7; D might be TRBD2 (6 bases). Per the germline V gene, CDR1 is SNHLY and CDR2 is FYNNEI. The CDR3 has 14 amino acids. Trimming took off 6 bases at V and 6 bases at J, with 18 bases between the two ends. The CDR3 DNA sequence: TGTGCCAGCAGCTCTTTAGTCTTGGGAGGCGAGCAGTACTTC. Protein: CASSSLVLGGEQYF.

The rearrangement uses TRBV19 and TRBJ2-3, with D possibly TRBD1 on 6 matching bases. Trimming cost V 4 bases and J 13 bases, with 15 bases left between them. Germline V CDR1 and CDR2: LNHDA, SQIVND (reference sequence). This CDR3 is built from 12 residues. The CDR3 bases are TGTGCCAGTAGTACTAGCCCAGGGGTCGAGTATTTT. Translation gives CASSTSPGVEYF.

The J gene is TRBJ1-5, the V gene TRBV30; 7 positions match TRBD1. The CDR3 length is 13 residues. Trimming at V came to 5 bases and at J to 2 bases, leaving 3 bases not matched to a gene. Germline V gene lookup returns CDR1 GTSNPN and CDR2 SVGIG (reference sequence). For the CDR3, the DNA is TGTGCCTGGGACAGGGACGGCAATCAGCCCCAGCATTTT. Its translation: CAWDRDGNQPQHF.

This rearrangement joins TRBV30 to TRBJ1-5, with 12 bases aligning to TRBD1. V lost 5 bases, J lost 5 bases, and 7 bases stayed unmatched. The CDR3 is 15 residues long. CDR1 GTSNPN and CDR2 SVGIG come from the germline V gene (reference sequence). For the CDR3, the DNA is TGTGCCTGGGACCGGGACAGGGGGCAGGATCAGCCCCAGCATTTT. Its protein product is CAWDRDRGQDQPQHF.

The rearrangement links TRBV2 to TRBJ1-6; possible D gene TRBD1, 6 bases. Germline lookup yields CDR1 SNHLY and CDR2 FYNNEI. The V end was cut by 1 base, the J end by 9 bases, with 16 bases between. The CDR3 runs to 16 residues. The CDR3 nucleotides read TGTGCCAGCAGTGAAGTGGGGGAAGGCAGGGGTTCACCCCTCCACTTT. Amino acids: CASSEVGEGRGSPLHF. The full variable domain, completed using reference TRBV2 and TRBJ1-6, is EPEVTQTPSHQVTQMGQEVILRCVPISNHLYFYWYRQILGQKVEFLVSFYNNEISEKSEIFDDQFSVERPDGSNFTLKIRSTKLEDSAMYFCASSEVGEGRGSPLHFGNGTRLTVT.

The chain links TRBV9 to TRBJ2-5; TRBD2 might be the D (5 bases). The V gene lost 1 base and the J gene lost 1 base, with 8 bases spanning the gap. The CDR3 runs to 14 residues. Germline V CDR1 and CDR2: SGDLS, YYNGEE. Here the CDR3 DNA reads TGTGCCAGCAGCGTAAGCGGCCCCCAAGAGACCCAGTACTTC. It yields the protein CASSVSGPQETQYF.

J is TRBJ1-4 and V is TRBV9; TRBD1 aligns across 7 bases. CDR3 size: 16 residues. With V trimmed by 2 bases and J by 7 bases, 11 bases remained unmatched. Germline CDR1 and CDR2: SGDLS and YYNGEE. CDR3 bases: TGTGCCAGCAGCGTCAGAGCGGACAGGATGGGTGAAAAACTGTTTTTT. Translated: CASSVRADRMGEKLFF.

The J gene is TRBJ1-2, the V gene TRBV18; D possibly corresponds to TRBD1 (5 bases). Per the germline V gene, CDR1 is KGHSH and CDR2 is LQKENI. This CDR3 spans 15 amino acids. Between the trimmed V and J ends, which lost 6 bases and 4 bases, there was a span of 18 bases. The CDR3 reads CASSAANGAIYGYTF. CDR3 nucleotides: TGTGCCAGCTCGGCCGCAAATGGGGCGATCTATGGCTACACCTTC.

This chain uses TRBV27 with TRBJ2-2; maybe TRBD2 (6 bases). V was clipped by 5 bases and J by 2 bases, with 15 bases between them. The CDR3 sequence is 16 residues long. Germline V CDR1 and CDR2: MNHEY, SMNVEV (reference sequence). The CDR3 bases are TGTGCCAGCAGTATCACGTGGGACTTTAACACCGGGGAGCTGTTTTTT. Translating it yields CASSITWDFNTGELFF.

This chain connects TRBV7-2 to TRBJ2-7; D ambiguous. CDR3 size: 11 residues. The V and J ends lost 3 bases and 9 bases respectively, with 9 bases between them. Germline values: CDR1 SGHTA, CDR2 FQGNSA. This CDR3 reads CASSFSAGQYF. The CDR3 DNA reads as TGTGCCAGCAGCTTTAGTGCTGGGCAGTACTTC.

The chain is built from TRBV20-1 and TRBJ1-2; D is unclear. Germline CDR1 reads DFQATT; CDR2 reads SNEGSKA (reference sequence). This CDR3 comprises 9 residues. V lost 7 bases and J lost 8, with 8 bases in between. The CDR3, as DNA: TGCAGTGGAGGTAAAGGCTACACCTTC. It yields the protein CSGGKGYTF.

This clone was found once. The V gene is TRBV30, the J gene TRBJ1-2; D is uncertain. The CDR3 spans 10 residues. Germline V gene data show CDR1 as GTSNPN and CDR2 as SVGIG (reference sequence). Between the trimmed V and J ends, which lost 5 bases and 4 bases, there was a span of 5 bases. The CDR3 sequence: CAWSGYGYTF. The CDR3 DNA reads TGTGCCTGGTCGGGCTATGGCTACACCTTC. The complete variable domain, with remaining parts taken from reference TRBV30 and TRBJ1-2, reads SQTIHQWPATLVQPVGSPLSLECTVEGTSNPNLYWYRQAAGRGLQLLFYSVGIGQISSEVPQNLSASRPQDRQFILSSKKLLLSDSGFYLCAWSGYGYTFGSGTRLTVV.

The chain links TRBV7-9 to TRBJ2-4, with TRBD1 matching over 9 bases. The germline V gene has CDR1 SEHNR and CDR2 FQNEAQ (reference sequence). This CDR3 region has 16 residues. Trimming at V came to 4 bases and at J to 1 base, leaving 5 bases not matched to a gene. This CDR3 reads CASSSTGTGAKNIQYF. CDR3 in DNA: TGTGCCAGCAGCTCCACCGGGACAGGGGCCAAAAACATTCAGTACTTC.

J is TRBJ2-7 and V is TRBV2; tentatively, D is TRBD1 (5 bases). Germline V lookup: CDR1 SNHLY, CDR2 FYNNEI. The CDR3 covers 15 residues. V lost 8 bases and J lost 0, with 17 bases in between. The CDR3 reads CASSKGSRASYEQYF. The CDR3, as DNA: TGTGCCAGCTCCAAGGGGTCAAGAGCCTCCTACGAGCAGTACTTC.

The chain employs TRBV5-1 and TRBJ2-5; TRBD1 might be the D (6 bases). The CDR3 covers 14 residues. Germline values: CDR1 SGHRS, CDR2 YFSETQ. With 3 bases removed from V and 3 bases from J, the gap between germline ends came to 12 bases. CDR3 residues: CASSWGYREETQYF. CDR3 DNA sequence: TGCGCCAGCAGCTGGGGGTACAGGGAAGAGACCCAGTACTTC.

This clone was counted once. V and J are TRBV6-1 and TRBJ2-7, with 9 bases identical to TRBD1. With V trimmed by 3 bases and J by 0 bases, 3 bases remained unmatched. CDR1 and CDR2 (germline): MNHNS, SASEGT. CDR3 size: 15 residues. The CDR3 DNA reads as TGTGCCAGCAGTGACGGGACAGGGACCTCCTACGAGCAGTACTTC. It specifies CASSDGTGTSYEQYF.

The chain links TRBV6-5 to TRBJ2-2; no clear D gene. In germline, CDR1 is MNHEY, CDR2 SVGAGI. The CDR3 extends over 16 amino acids. V was cut by 0 bases and J by 2 bases, with 10 bases left in between. The CDR3 region is CASSYSAQVNTGELFF. The CDR3 nucleotides read TGTGCCAGCAGTTACTCGGCGCAGGTTAACACCGGGGAGCTGTTTTTT.

V usage is TRBV4-1 and J usage is TRBJ2-7; D might be TRBD1 (5 bases). This CDR3 is built from 14 residues. Germline-derived CDR1 and CDR2 are MGHRA and YSYEKL. Between the trimmed V and J ends, which lost 1 base and 6 bases, there was a span of 13 bases. As DNA, the CDR3 is TGCGCCAGCAGCCAAGGGTGGTTTGGGGCCGAGCAGTACTTC. Residues: CASSQGWFGAEQYF.

The sample holds one count of this clone. CDR3 bases: TGTGCCAGCAGCGTAGAGCCTAGCGGGAGTTCTTTCCTAGAGCAGTTCTTC. It codes for CASSVEPSGSSFLEQFF. This chain links TRBV9 with TRBJ2-1; 10 bases map to TRBD2. After removal of 0 bases from V and 10 bases from J, the junction contained 13 bases not matched to a gene. CDR1 and CDR2 (germline): SGDLS, YYNGEE. This CDR3 is 17 amino acids long.

The rearrangement uses TRBV28 and TRBJ1-1; 8 bases fit TRBD1. The CDR3 is 15 amino acids. Germline CDR1 MDHEN, CDR2 SYDVKM. Germline trimming cut 8 bases from V and 5 bases from J; bases unmatched to any gene: 13. The CDR3 DNA reads as TGTGCCAGCCCAGCCGTCGGACAGGGCTGGACTGAAGCTTTCTTT. Translated: CASPAVGQGWTEAFF.

This chain connects TRBV6-6 to TRBJ2-7; TRBD1 aligns across 9 bases. Germline trimming cut 6 bases from V and 3 bases from J; bases unmatched to any gene: 6. Germline V lookup: CDR1 MNHNY, CDR2 SVGAGI (reference sequence). The CDR3 runs 14 residues. The CDR3 DNA is TGTGCCAGCAGAACAGGGACAGGGATCTACGAGCAGTACTTC. It translates to CASRTGTGIYEQYF.

The chain recombines TRBV19 with TRBJ1-1, with 12 bases that match TRBD1. Trimming cost V 5 bases and J 5 bases; bases outside gene matches: 9. This CDR3 is 16 amino acids long. CDR1 and CDR2 (germline): LNHDA, SQIVND (reference sequence). The DNA for the CDR3 is TGTGCCAGTAGTGTCGGGACAGGGGGCTTGAGAACTGAAGCTTTCTTT. This gives the protein CASSVGTGGLRTEAFF. Variable domain in full (rest from reference TRBV19 and TRBJ1-1): DGGITQSPKYLFRKEGQNVTLSCEQNLNHDAMYWYRQDPGQGLRLIYYSQIVNDFQKGDIAEGYSVSREKKESFPLTVTSAQKNPTAFYLCASSVGTGGLRTEAFFGQGTRLTVV.

This clone came up once. This chain uses TRBV11-2 with TRBJ2-1; D may be TRBD2 (6 bases). This CDR3 is 13 amino acids long. Germline assignment: CDR1 SGHAT and CDR2 FQNNGV. V was trimmed by 5 bases and J by 9 bases, leaving 14 bases between them. The CDR3 DNA is TGTGCCAGCAGCGAACTAGCTAGGGGTGAGCAGTTCTTC. Amino acid sequence: CASSELARGEQFF.